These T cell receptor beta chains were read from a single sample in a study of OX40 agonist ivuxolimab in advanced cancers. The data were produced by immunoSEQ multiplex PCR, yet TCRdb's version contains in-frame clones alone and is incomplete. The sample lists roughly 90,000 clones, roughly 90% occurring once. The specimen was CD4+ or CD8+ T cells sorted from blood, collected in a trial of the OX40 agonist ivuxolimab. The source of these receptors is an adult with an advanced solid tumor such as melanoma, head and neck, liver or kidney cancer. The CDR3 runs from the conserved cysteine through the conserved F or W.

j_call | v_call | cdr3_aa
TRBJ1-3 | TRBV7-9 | CASSIPGQPSGNTIYF
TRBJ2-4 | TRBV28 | CASSLRGPSEGIQYF
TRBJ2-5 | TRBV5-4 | CASSLPGTFQETQYF
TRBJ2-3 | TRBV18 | CASSPPIAGGTDTQYF
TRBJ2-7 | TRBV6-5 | CASIKRLADSEQYF
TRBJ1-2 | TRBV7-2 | CASSLSGTGDAGYTF
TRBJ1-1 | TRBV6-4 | CASKGARDTEAFF
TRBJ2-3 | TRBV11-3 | CASSFSADTQYF
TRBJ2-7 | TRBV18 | CASSPPEQGQYF
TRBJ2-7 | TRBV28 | CASSLRQGAKSEQYF
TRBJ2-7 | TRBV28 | CASSSGTGLFEQYF
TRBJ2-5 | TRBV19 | CASSAGTGQETQYF
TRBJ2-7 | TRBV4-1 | CASTSVPGTPRYEQYF
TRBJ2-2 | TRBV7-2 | CASSSTHDKGNTGELFF
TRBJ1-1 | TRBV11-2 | CASSLFTEAFF
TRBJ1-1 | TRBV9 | CASSVNREGKTEAFF
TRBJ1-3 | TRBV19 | CASSMNSPSSGNTIYF
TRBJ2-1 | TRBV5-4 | CASKPTGASNEQFF
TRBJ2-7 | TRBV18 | CASSPQLSYEQYF
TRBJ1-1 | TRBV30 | CAWSTGMNTEAFF
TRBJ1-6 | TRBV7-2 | CASSWLDNSPLHF
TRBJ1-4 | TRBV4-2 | CASSQGQGNEKLFF
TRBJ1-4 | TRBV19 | CASSIGGYEEKLFF
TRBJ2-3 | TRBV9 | CASSPGGRADTQYF
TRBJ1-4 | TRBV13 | CASSTGTGAGEKLFF
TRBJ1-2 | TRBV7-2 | CASSLGQSYGYTF
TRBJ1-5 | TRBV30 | CAWSVGVLSNQPQHF
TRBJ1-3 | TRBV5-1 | CASSFSRLLSSGNTIYF
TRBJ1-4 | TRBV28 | CASSTHGTGKGKLFF
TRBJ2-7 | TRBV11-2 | CASSTFFGTGSLARNF
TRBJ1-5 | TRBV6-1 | CASSEQGGNQPQHF
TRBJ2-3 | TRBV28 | CASSAGDRTDTQYF
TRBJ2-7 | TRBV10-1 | CASSPEGLSYEQYF
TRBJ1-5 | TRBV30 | CAWSGFGNQPQHF
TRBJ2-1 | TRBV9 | CASSVGLGQGLNEQFF
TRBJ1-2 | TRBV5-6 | CASSLSGQNYGYTF
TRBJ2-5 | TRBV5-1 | CASNLGGGETQYF
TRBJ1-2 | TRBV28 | CASRVEERGYGYTF
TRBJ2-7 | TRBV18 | CASSQAEQGTYEQYF
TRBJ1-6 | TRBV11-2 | CASSTAGTGVGSPLHF
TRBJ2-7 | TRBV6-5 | CASSYRPAGVSEQYF
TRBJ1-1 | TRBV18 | CASSPNSVPNTEAFF
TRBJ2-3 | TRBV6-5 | CASSYSPTVDTQYF
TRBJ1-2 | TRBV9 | CASSVGLGENYGYTF